Included here is one T cell receptor (beta chain) sequence, with context. Its cognate antigen is unknown. This sample was taken from a study of CXCR3-negative and CXCR3-positive naive CD8 T cells. Overall study findings and caveats: Much lower diversity was found in memory CD8+ cells, while both naive subsets had comparably high diversity.

UMI-tagged TRB cDNA libraries were built via 5' RACE. TCRdb re-called the 5' RACE reads, yielding one record per CDR3 amino acid sequence without DNA. The table for this sample gives 70,000 to 95,000 distinct CDR3 sequences. The CDR3 sequence is 13 residues long. Per the germline V gene, CDR1 is SQVTM and CDR2 is ANQGSEA. The TCR was taken from a human donor in good health. Some clones in this sample may be carry-over from other donors' samples. The sequencing input was naive CXCR3- CD8+ T cells from blood. Subset noted: CD45RO-CCR7+CD27+CD95- naive CD8+ T cells lacking CXCR3 (TNR3-). V usage is TRBV29-1 and J usage is TRBJ1-1; TCRdb's assignment of TRBD1 cannot be checked, as there is no DNA. The CDR3: CSAEGDLNTEAFF. The variable domain in full, completed from reference TRBV29-1 and TRBJ1-1, reads SAVISQKPSRDICQRGTSLTIQCQVDSQVTMMFWYRQQPGQSLTLIATANQGSEATYESGFVIDKFPISRPNLTFSTLTVSNMSPEDSSIYLCSAEGDLNTEAFFGQGTRLTVV.